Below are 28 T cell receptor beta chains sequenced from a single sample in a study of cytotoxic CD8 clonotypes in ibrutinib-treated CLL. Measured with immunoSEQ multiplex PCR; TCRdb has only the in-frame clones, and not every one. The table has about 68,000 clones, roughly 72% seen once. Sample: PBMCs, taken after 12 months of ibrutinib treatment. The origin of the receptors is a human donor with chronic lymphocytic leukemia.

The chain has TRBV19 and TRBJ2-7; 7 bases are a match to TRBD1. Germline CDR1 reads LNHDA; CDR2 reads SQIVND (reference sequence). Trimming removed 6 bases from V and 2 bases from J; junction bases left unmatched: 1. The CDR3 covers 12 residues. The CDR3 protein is CASRGQTYEQYF. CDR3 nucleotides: TGTGCCAGTAGGGGACAGACCTACGAGCAGTACTTC.

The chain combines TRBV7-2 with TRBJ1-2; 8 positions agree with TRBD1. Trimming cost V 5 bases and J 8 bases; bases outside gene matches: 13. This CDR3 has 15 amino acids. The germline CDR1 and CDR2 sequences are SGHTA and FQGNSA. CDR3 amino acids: CASSPRTGIGLGYTF. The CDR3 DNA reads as TGTGCCAGCAGCCCAAGGACAGGGATCGGTTTGGGCTACACCTTC.

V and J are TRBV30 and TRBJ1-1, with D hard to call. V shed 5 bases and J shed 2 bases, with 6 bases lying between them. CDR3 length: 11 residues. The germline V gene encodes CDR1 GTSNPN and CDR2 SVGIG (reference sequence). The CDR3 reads CAWEANTEAFF. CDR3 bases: TGTGCCTGGGAGGCTAACACTGAAGCTTTCTTT.

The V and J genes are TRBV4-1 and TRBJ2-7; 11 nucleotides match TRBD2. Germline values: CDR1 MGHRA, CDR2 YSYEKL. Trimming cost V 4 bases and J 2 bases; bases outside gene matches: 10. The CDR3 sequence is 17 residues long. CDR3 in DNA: TGCGCCAGCAGCCTCGTAGCGGGGGGGGTACCGACCTACGAGCAGTACTTC. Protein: CASSLVAGGVPTYEQYF.

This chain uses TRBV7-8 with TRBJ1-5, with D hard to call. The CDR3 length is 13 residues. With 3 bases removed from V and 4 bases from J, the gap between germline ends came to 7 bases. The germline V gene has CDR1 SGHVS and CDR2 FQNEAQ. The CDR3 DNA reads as TGTGCCAGCAGCTTGCAGTTAAATCAGCCCCAGCATTTT. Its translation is CASSLQLNQPQHF. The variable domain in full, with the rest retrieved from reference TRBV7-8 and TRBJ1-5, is GAGVSQSPRYKVAKRGQDVALRCDPISGHVSLFWYQQALGQGPEFLTYFQNEAQLDKSGLPSDRFFAERPEGSVSTLKIQRTQQEDSAVYLCASSLQLNQPQHFGDGTRLSIL.

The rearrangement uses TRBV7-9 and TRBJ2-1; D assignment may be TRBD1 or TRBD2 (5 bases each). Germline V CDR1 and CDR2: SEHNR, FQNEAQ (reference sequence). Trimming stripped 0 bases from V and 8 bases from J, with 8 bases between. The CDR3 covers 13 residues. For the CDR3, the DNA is TGTGCCAGCAGCTTAGCGGGGGTGTATGAGCAGTTCTTC. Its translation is CASSLAGVYEQFF.

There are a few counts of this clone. CDR3 protein: CASSPTPGQTSSPLHF. The CDR3 DNA follows: TGCGCCAGCAGCCCAACCCCGGGACAGACGAGTTCACCCCTCCACTTT. This rearrangement joins TRBV4-1 to TRBJ1-6, with TRBD1 matching 7 bases. In germline, CDR1 is MGHRA, CDR2 YSYEKL. The CDR3 spans 16 residues. After removal of 4 bases from V and 9 bases from J, the junction contained 12 bases not matched to a gene.

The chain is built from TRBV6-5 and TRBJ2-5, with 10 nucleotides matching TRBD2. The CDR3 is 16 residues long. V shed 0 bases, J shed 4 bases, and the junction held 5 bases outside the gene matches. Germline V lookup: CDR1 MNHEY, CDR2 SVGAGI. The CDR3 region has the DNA TGTGCCAGCAGTTACTCGATAGCGGGGGGAGGAGAGACCCAGTACTTC. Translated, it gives CASSYSIAGGGETQYF.

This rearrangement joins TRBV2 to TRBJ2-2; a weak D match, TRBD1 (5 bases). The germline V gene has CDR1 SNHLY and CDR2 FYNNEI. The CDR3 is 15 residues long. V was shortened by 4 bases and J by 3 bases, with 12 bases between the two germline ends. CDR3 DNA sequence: TGTGCCAGCAGTGGTTCCGACAGCTACACCGGGGAGCTGTTTTTT. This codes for CASSGSDSYTGELFF. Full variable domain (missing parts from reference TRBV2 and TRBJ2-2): EPEVTQTPSHQVTQMGQEVILRCVPISNHLYFYWYRQILGQKVEFLVSFYNNEISEKSEIFDDQFSVERPDGSNFTLKIRSTKLEDSAMYFCASSGSDSYTGELFFGEGSRLTVL.

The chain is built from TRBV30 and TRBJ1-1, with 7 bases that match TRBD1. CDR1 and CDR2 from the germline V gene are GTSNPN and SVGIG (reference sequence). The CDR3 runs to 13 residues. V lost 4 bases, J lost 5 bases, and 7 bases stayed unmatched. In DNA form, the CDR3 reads TGTGCCTGGACCAAGGGGGCGCGGACTGAAGCTTTCTTT. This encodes CAWTKGARTEAFF.

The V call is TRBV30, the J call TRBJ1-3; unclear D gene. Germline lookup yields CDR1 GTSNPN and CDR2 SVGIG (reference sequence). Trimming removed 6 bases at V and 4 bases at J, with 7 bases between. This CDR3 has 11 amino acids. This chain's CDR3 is CACMRGNTIYF. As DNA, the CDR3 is TGTGCCTGTATGAGAGGAAACACCATATATTTT.

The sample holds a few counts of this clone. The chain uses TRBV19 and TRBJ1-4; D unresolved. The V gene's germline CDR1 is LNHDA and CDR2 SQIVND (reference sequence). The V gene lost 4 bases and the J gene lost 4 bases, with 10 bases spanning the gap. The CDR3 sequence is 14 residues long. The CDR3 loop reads CASSTGPHNEKLFF. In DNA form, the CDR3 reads TGTGCCAGTAGTACCGGGCCGCATAATGAAAAACTGTTTTTT.

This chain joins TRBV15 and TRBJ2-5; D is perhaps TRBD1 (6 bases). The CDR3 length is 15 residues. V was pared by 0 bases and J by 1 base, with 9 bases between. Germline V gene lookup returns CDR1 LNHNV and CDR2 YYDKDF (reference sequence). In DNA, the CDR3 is TGTGCCACCAGCAGAGATCCAGGGGTCCAAGAGACCCAGTACTTC. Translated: CATSRDPGVQETQYF.

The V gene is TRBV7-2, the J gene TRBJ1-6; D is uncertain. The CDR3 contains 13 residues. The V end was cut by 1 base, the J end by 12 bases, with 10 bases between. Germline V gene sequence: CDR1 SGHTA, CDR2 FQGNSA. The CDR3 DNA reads TGTGCCAGCAGCTTAGTATGGGCTCAACCCCTCCACTTT. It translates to CASSLVWAQPLHF.

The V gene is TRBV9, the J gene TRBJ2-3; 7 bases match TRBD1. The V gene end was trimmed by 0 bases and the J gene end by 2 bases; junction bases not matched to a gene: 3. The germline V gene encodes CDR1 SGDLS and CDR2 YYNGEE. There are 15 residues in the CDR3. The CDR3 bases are TGTGCCAGCAGCGTAGCTGACAGGGCCACAGATACGCAGTATTTT. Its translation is CASSVADRATDTQYF. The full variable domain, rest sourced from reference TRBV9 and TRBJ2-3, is DSGVTQTPKHLITATGQRVTLRCSPRSGDLSVYWYQQSLDQGLQFLIQYYNGEERAKGNILERFSAQQFPDLHSELNLSSLELGDSALYFCASSVADRATDTQYFGPGTRLTVL.

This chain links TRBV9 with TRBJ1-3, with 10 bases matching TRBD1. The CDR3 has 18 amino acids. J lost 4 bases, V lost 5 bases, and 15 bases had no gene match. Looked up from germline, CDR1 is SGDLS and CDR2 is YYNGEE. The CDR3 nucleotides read TGTGCCAGCAGTCGGGACAGGGGCCGATGGAACGTCGGAAACACCATATATTTT. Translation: CASSRDRGRWNVGNTIYF.

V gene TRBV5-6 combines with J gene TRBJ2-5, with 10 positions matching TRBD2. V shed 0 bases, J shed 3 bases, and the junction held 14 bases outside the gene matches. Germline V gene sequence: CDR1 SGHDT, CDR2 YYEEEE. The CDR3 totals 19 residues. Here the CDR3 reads CASSLVGVAGGRGKETQYF. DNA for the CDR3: TGTGCCAGCAGCTTGGTAGGGGTAGCGGGGGGCCGGGGAAAAGAGACCCAGTACTTC.

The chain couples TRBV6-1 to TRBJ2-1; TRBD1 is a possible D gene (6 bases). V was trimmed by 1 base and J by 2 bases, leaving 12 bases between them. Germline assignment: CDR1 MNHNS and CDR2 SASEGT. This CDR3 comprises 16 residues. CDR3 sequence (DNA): TGTGCCAGCAGTGAAGGGCGACAGGTACCCTACAATGAGCAGTTCTTC. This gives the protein CASSEGRQVPYNEQFF.

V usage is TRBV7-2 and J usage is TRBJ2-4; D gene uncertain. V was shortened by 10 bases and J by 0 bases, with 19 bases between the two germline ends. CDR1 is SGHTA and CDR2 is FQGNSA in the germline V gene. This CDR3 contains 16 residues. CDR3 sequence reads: CATTRTTSLAKNIQYF. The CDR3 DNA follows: TGTGCCACTACCCGCACGACGAGTTTAGCCAAAAACATTCAGTACTTC.

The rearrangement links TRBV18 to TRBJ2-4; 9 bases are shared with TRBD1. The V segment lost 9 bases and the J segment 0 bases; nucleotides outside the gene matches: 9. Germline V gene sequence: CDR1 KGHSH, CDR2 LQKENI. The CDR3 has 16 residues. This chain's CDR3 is CASGTGTILAKNIQYF. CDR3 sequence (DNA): TGTGCCAGTGGGACAGGGACCATACTAGCCAAAAACATTCAGTACTTC.

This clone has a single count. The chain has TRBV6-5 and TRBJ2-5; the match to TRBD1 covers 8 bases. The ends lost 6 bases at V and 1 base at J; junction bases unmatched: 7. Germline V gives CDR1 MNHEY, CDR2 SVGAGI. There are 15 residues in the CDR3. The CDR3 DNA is TGTGCCAGCAGACCTTGGACAGGGTCCCAAGAGACCCAGTACTTC. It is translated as CASRPWTGSQETQYF.

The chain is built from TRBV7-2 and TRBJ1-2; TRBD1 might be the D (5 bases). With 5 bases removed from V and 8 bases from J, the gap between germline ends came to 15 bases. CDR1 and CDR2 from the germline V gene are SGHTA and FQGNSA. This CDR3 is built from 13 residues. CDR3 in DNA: TGTGCCAGCAGCCTGCAGGGTGCAGACGGCTACACCTTC. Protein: CASSLQGADGYTF.

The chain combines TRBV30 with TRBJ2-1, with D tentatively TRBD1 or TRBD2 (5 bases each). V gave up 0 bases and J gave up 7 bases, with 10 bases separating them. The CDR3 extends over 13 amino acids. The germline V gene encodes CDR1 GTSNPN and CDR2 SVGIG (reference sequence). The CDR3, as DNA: TGTGCCTGGAGTGTCCTCGAGGGGAATGAGCAGTTCTTC. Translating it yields CAWSVLEGNEQFF.

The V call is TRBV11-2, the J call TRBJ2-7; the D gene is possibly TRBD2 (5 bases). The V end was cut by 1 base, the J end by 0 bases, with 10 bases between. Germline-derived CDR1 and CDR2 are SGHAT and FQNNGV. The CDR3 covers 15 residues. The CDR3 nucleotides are TGTGCCAGCAGCTTAGGGACTCTGAGCTCCTACGAGCAGTACTTC. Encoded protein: CASSLGTLSSYEQYF.

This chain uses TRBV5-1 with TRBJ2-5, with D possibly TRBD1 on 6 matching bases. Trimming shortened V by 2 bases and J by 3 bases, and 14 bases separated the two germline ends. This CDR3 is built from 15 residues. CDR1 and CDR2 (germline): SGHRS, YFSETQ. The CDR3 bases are TGCGCCAGCAGCTTAGTGGGGGCGGTGGAAGAGACCCAGTACTTC. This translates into CASSLVGAVEETQYF. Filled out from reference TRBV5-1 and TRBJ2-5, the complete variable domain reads KAGVTQTPRYLIKTRGQQVTLSCSPISGHRSVSWYQQTPGQGLQFLFEYFSETQRNKGNFPGRFSGRQFSNSRSEMNVSTLELGDSALYLCASSLVGAVEETQYFGPGTRLLVL.

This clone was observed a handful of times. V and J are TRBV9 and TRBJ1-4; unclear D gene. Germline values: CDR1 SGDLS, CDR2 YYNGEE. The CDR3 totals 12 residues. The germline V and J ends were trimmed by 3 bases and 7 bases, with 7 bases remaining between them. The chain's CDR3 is CASSDEGEKLFF. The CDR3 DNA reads TGTGCCAGCAGCGATGAGGGTGAAAAACTGTTTTTT. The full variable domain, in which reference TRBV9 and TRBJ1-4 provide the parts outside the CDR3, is DSGVTQTPKHLITATGQRVTLRCSPRSGDLSVYWYQQSLDQGLQFLIQYYNGEERAKGNILERFSAQQFPDLHSELNLSSLELGDSALYFCASSDEGEKLFFGSGTQLSVL.

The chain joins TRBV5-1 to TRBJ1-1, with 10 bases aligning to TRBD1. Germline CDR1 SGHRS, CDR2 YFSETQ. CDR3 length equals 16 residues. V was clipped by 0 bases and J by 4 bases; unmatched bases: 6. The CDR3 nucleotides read TGCGCCAGCAGCTTGGGGGACAGGGGCAGGGGCACTGAAGCTTTCTTT. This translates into CASSLGDRGRGTEAFF.

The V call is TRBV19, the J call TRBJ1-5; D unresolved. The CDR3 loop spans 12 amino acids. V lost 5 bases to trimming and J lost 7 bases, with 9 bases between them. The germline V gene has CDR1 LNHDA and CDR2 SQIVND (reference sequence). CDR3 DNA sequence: TGTGCCAGTAGTGTGGGGTCGCAGCCCCAGCATTTT. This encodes CASSVGSQPQHF.